The table lists the clone carrying this T cell receptor (beta chain) with many counts. These data originate in a study of response to subunit inactivated influenza vaccine. In TCRdb, the RT-PCR reads were re-called with MiXCR into one record per CDR3 protein. The sample has a few hundred thousand distinct CDR3 sequences; 20% to 25% are singletons. The CDR3 contains 13 residues. The germline V gene encodes CDR1 MGHRA and CDR2 YSYEKL. V was trimmed by 3 bases and J by 0 bases, leaving 5 bases between them. The chain is built from TRBV4-1 and TRBJ1-2, with no clear D. The TCR comes from a man aged 50-75 years who received an inactivated influenza vaccine. Material: PBMCs from blood, obtained less than 22 months after vaccination. The CDR3 bases are TGCGCCAGCAGCCAGAATACTAACTATGGCTACACCTTC. Translated, it gives CASSQNTNYGYTF.